The 25 T cell receptor beta chains given below trace back to one sample, sequenced in a study of blood T cell repertoires in COVID-19 (dated by TCRdb to 2019 to 2021). Library prep was done by the immunoSEQ multiplex PCR assay. Sourced from immuneACCESS, this table was stored by TCRdb with only in-frame sequences that have V and J called. A share of the clones is absent; for the studies checked, an unresolved V gene accounts for under half, and the remainder has no known explanation. This sample gives some 70,000 clones in total; roughly four fifths of them show up just once. The top ten clonotypes cover roughly 4.5% of the sample. Specimen: peripheral blood. Receptor source: a woman aged 55 to 70 with acute or convalescent COVID-19.

The J gene is TRBJ1-2, the V gene TRBV27; the D gene is possibly TRBD1 (6 bases). The V gene lost 3 bases and the J gene lost 7 bases, with 12 bases spanning the gap. In germline, CDR1 is MNHEY, CDR2 SMNVEV (reference sequence). CDR3 length: 13 amino acids. The CDR3 protein is CASSFDRIGGYTF. Written as DNA, the CDR3 is TGTGCCAGCAGTTTTGACAGGATCGGTGGCTACACCTTC.

In this sample, this clone turned up a few times. This sample also contains other DNA sequences that code for the same CDR3. In nucleotides, the CDR3 is TGTGCCAGCAGTTACGTCGGGGGCACTGAAGCTTTCTTT. This codes for CASSYVGGTEAFF. The chain is built from TRBV6-5 and TRBJ1-1, with D possibly TRBD1 on 5 matching bases. The CDR3 loop spans 13 amino acids. CDR1 is MNHEY and CDR2 is SVGAGI in the germline V gene. The V end lost 2 bases, the J end lost 4 bases, and 8 bases lay between the germline ends.

The chain carries TRBV5-5 and TRBJ1-1; D unresolved. V dropped 1 base and J dropped 1 base, with 8 bases sitting between them. The CDR3 totals 14 residues. From germline, CDR1 is SGHKS and CDR2 YYEKEE (reference sequence). DNA of the CDR3: TGTGCCAGCAGCTTGTGGGCCGGGAACACTGAAGCTTTCTTT. Translated: CASSLWAGNTEAFF.

The chain carries TRBV2 and TRBJ2-2; 9 bases agree with TRBD2. The CDR3 is made up of 14 amino acids. J lost 6 bases, V lost 8 bases, and 7 bases had no gene match. CDR1 and CDR2 (germline): SNHLY, FYNNEI. The CDR3 protein is CASCRVAGAGELFF. CDR3 bases: TGTGCCAGCTGTCGTGTAGCGGGGGCCGGGGAGCTGTTTTTT.

The chain combines TRBV7-2 with TRBJ1-5, with D perhaps TRBD1 (6 bases). Germline CDR1 is SGHTA and CDR2 is FQGNSA. Trimming removed 2 bases from V and 9 bases from J, with 14 bases in between. The CDR3 runs 14 residues. The CDR3 coding sequence is TGTGCCAGCAGCTTAAGAGGGGGGGGATCGCCCCAGCATTTT. Translation: CASSLRGGGSPQHF.

This clone was seen only once. The chain combines TRBV5-5 with TRBJ2-1, with D possibly matching TRBD1 (5 bases). Trimming took 5 bases from V and 1 from J, leaving 13 bases between them. From germline, CDR1 is SGHKS and CDR2 YYEKEE (reference sequence). The CDR3 runs 15 residues. CDR3: CASSKEDISYNEQFF. The CDR3 DNA reads TGTGCCAGCAGTAAAGAGGACATATCCTACAATGAGCAGTTCTTC.

CDR3 bases: TGTGCCAGCAGCACCAGGGTTAGCAATCAGCCCCAGCATTTT. Encoded protein: CASSTRVSNQPQHF. The rearrangement uses TRBV5-8 and TRBJ1-5; a possible D gene is TRBD1 (5 bases). The V gene lost 4 bases and the J gene lost 0 bases, with 8 bases spanning the gap. The CDR3 totals 14 residues. The germline CDR1 and CDR2 sequences are SGHTS and YDEGEE.

This rearrangement joins TRBV5-1 to TRBJ1-1, with D perhaps TRBD1 (5 bases). The V end lost 1 base, the J end lost 13 bases, and 17 bases lay between the germline ends. The CDR3 is 13 residues long. Germline V gene data show CDR1 as SGHRS and CDR2 as YFSETQ. The chain's CDR3 is CASSLKPEGQGFF. The CDR3 nucleotides are TGCGCCAGCAGCTTGAAACCGGAGGGCCAGGGTTTCTTT.

The chain joins TRBV9 to TRBJ2-6, with a tentative D call TRBD1 (6 bases). This CDR3 spans 18 amino acids. Trimming took off 3 bases at V and 0 bases at J, with 16 bases between the two ends. The germline V gene encodes CDR1 SGDLS and CDR2 YYNGEE. The DNA of the CDR3 is TGTGCCAGCAGCGCATACGGACAGCGAAGCTCTGGGGCCAACGTCCTGACTTTC. Protein sequence: CASSAYGQRSSGANVLTF.

The V call is TRBV7-9, the J call TRBJ2-4; 10 bases map to TRBD1. Trimming cost V 5 bases and J 6 bases; bases outside gene matches: 4. The CDR3 has 14 amino acids. Looked up from germline, CDR1 is SEHNR and CDR2 is FQNEAQ (reference sequence). The CDR3 bases are TGTGCCAGCAGCCGGACAGGGGGTGGAAACATTCAGTACTTC. Translated: CASSRTGGGNIQYF.

The chain recombines TRBV5-1 with TRBJ2-1, with TRBD1 matching over 8 bases. Trimming at V came to 0 bases and at J to 4 bases, leaving 6 bases not matched to a gene. Germline V gene data show CDR1 as SGHRS and CDR2 as YFSETQ. The CDR3 runs to 16 residues. This CDR3 is CASSLGDRFSYNEQFF. DNA for the CDR3: TGCGCCAGCAGCTTGGGGGACAGGTTTTCGTACAATGAGCAGTTCTTC.

This clone was counted a single time. The J gene is TRBJ1-2, the V gene TRBV7-9, with 8 nucleotides matching TRBD1. V lost 6 bases and J lost 5; bases outside the gene matches: 11. The CDR3 spans 15 residues. Germline V gene lookup returns CDR1 SEHNR and CDR2 FQNEAQ (reference sequence). The CDR3 DNA sequence: TGTGCCAGCAGTCCTGGACAGGGCGTCCCATATGGCTACACCTTC. This codes for CASSPGQGVPYGYTF.

The chain is built from TRBV2 and TRBJ2-5; D is undetermined. This CDR3 comprises 11 residues. V was clipped by 4 bases and J by 5 bases, with 5 bases between them. CDR1 is SNHLY, CDR2 FYNNEI, per germline. CDR3 region: CASSALETQYF. DNA for the CDR3: TGTGCCAGCAGTGCCCTTGAGACCCAGTACTTC.

This chain connects TRBV19 to TRBJ1-5, with 9 positions matching TRBD1. CDR3 size: 15 residues. Germline assignment: CDR1 LNHDA and CDR2 SQIVND (reference sequence). The V segment lost 5 bases and the J segment 4 bases; nucleotides outside the gene matches: 6. Written as DNA, the CDR3 is TGTGCCAGTAGTCCCGGGACAGGGTTTAATCAGCCCCAGCATTTT. Translating gives CASSPGTGFNQPQHF.

The rearrangement links TRBV9 to TRBJ2-4, with D maybe TRBD2 (5 bases). The CDR3 totals 14 residues. Trimming stripped 0 bases from V and 6 bases from J, with 10 bases between. Germline assignment: CDR1 SGDLS and CDR2 YYNGEE. The CDR3 reads CASSVVSEGNIQYF. CDR3 nucleotides: TGTGCCAGCAGCGTAGTAAGCGAGGGAAACATTCAGTACTTC.

J is TRBJ2-2 and V is TRBV6-6; D gene unclear. With 5 bases removed from V and 1 base from J, the gap between germline ends came to 5 bases. This CDR3 comprises 13 residues. CDR1 is MNHNY, CDR2 SVGAGI, per germline (reference sequence). CDR3 sequence (DNA): TGTGCCAGCAGTAGAGGGAACACCGGGGAGCTGTTTTTT. It yields the protein CASSRGNTGELFF.

The chain combines TRBV9 with TRBJ1-3, with a tentative D call TRBD1 (5 bases). Germline V gene data show CDR1 as SGDLS and CDR2 as YYNGEE. The CDR3 loop spans 16 amino acids. The V end was cut by 0 bases, the J end by 1 base, with 11 bases between. As DNA, the CDR3 is TGTGCCAGCAGCGTAGACCCAGGGAAATCTGGAAACACCATATATTTT. It specifies CASSVDPGKSGNTIYF.

V and J are TRBV19 and TRBJ2-2, with a possible D match to TRBD2 (6 bases). The V and J ends lost 6 bases and 3 bases respectively, with 14 bases between them. CDR1 and CDR2 (germline): LNHDA, SQIVND (reference sequence). This CDR3 has 15 amino acids. CDR3 amino acids: CASREGGMYTGELFF. DNA of the CDR3: TGTGCCAGTAGGGAAGGAGGGATGTACACCGGGGAGCTGTTTTTT.

The chain couples TRBV21-1 to TRBJ1-4. TRBV21-1 is termed a pseudogene. The CDR3 runs to 17 residues. This chain's CDR3 is CASSKEDGRGTNEKLFF. The CDR3 bases are TGTGCCAGCAGCAAAGAGGACGGGAGGGGAACTAATGAAAAACTGTTTTTT.

The J gene is TRBJ2-1, the V gene TRBV11-2; the match to TRBD2 covers 8 bases. The junction had 5 bases not matched to a gene; V was cut back by 4 bases and J by 0 bases. The CDR3 consists of 16 residues. The germline CDR1 and CDR2 sequences are SGHAT and FQNNGV. CDR3 loop: CASSSGGTSSYNEQFF. The CDR3, as DNA: TGTGCCAGCAGCTCGGGGGGGACTAGCTCCTACAATGAGCAGTTCTTC.

The chain carries TRBV29-1 and TRBJ1-2, with TRBD1 matching 8 bases. Per germline, CDR1 SQVTM and CDR2 ANQGSEA. This CDR3 has 14 residues. V was pared by 2 bases and J by 8 bases, with 10 bases of the junction left unmatched. The DNA of the CDR3 is TGCAGCGTTGAAAAGGAGACAGGGGCTCTCGGCTACACCTTC. It translates to CSVEKETGALGYTF.

J is TRBJ1-2 and V is TRBV5-4; no firm D call. This CDR3 contains 14 residues. Deletions cut 2 bases from V and 7 bases from J, with 15 bases between. CDR1 is SGHNT and CDR2 is YYREEE in the germline V gene (reference sequence). CDR3 sequence reads: CASSLTDKQGGYTF. The CDR3 DNA reads TGTGCCAGCAGCTTAACCGACAAGCAAGGTGGCTACACCTTC. The variable domain in full, completed from reference TRBV5-4 and TRBJ1-2, reads ETGVTQSPTHLIKTRGQQVTLRCSSQSGHNTVSWYQQALGQGPQFIFQYYREEENGRGNFPPRFSGLQFPNYSSELNVNALELDDSALYLCASSLTDKQGGYTFGSGTRLTVV.

This clone was seen a handful of times. The CDR3 loop is CAISGQGDYGYTF. The CDR3 nucleotides read TGTGCCATCAGTGGACAGGGAGACTATGGCTACACCTTC. V and J are TRBV10-3 and TRBJ1-2, with TRBD1 matching 7 bases. Per the germline V gene, CDR1 is ENHRY and CDR2 is SYGVKD. The V gene end was trimmed by 4 bases and the J gene end by 3 bases; junction bases not matched to a gene: 2. The CDR3 loop spans 13 amino acids.

The chain combines TRBV5-6 with TRBJ1-6, with D perhaps TRBD1 (6 bases). The germline V and J ends were trimmed by 0 bases and 5 bases, with 12 bases remaining between them. Germline V gene data show CDR1 as SGHDT and CDR2 as YYEEEE. This CDR3 contains 16 residues. The CDR3 loop reads CASSLAYRDNNSPLHF. In nucleotides, the CDR3 is TGTGCCAGCAGCTTGGCTTATAGGGACAATAATTCACCCCTCCACTTT. The entire variable domain, with the rest obtained from reference TRBV5-6 and TRBJ1-6, is as follows: DAGVTQSPTHLIKTRGQQVTLRCSPKSGHDTVSWYQQALGQGPQFIFQYYEEEERQRGNFPDRFSGHQFPNYSSELNVNALLLGDSALYLCASSLAYRDNNSPLHFGNGTRLTVT.

The chain carries TRBV29-1 and TRBJ1-2, with 7 positions matching TRBD1. The CDR3 totals 14 residues. V shed 2 bases, J shed 0 bases, and the junction held 3 bases outside the gene matches. Germline values: CDR1 SQVTM, CDR2 ANQGSEA. The CDR3 coding sequence is TGCAGCGTTGAAAGTCAGGGGGCTAACTATGGCTACACCTTC. Amino acids: CSVESQGANYGYTF.